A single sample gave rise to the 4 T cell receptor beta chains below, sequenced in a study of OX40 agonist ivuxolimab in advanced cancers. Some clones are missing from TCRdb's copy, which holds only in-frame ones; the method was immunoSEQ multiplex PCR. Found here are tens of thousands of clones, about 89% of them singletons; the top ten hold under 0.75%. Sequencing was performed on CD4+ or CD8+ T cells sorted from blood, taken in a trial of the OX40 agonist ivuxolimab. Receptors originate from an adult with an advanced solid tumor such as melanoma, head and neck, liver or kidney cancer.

The DNA of the CDR3 is TGTGCCAGCAGCCTGGACCAATCACCCCTCCACTTT. This encodes CASSLDQSPLHF. V and J are TRBV6-5 and TRBJ1-6; D is uncertain. This CDR3 is built from 12 residues. Germline V gene lookup returns CDR1 MNHEY and CDR2 SVGAGI. Trimming removed 6 bases from V and 10 bases from J, with 10 bases in between.

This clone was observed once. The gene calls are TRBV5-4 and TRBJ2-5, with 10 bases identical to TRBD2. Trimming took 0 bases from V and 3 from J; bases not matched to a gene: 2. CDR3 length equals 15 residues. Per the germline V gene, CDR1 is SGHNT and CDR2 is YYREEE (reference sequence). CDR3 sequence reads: CASSLGLAGEETQYF. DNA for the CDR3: TGTGCCAGCAGCTTGGGTCTAGCGGGAGAAGAGACCCAGTACTTC.

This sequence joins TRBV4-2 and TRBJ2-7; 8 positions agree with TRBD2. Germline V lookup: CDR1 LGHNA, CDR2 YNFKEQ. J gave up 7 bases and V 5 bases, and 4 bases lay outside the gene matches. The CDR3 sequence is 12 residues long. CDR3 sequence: CASSGKREEQYF. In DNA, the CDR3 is TGTGCCAGCAGCGGCAAGCGGGAGGAGCAGTACTTC.

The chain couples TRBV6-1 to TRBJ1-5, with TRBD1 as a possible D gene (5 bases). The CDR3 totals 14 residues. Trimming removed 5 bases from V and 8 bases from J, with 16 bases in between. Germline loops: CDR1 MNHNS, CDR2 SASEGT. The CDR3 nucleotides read TGTGCCAGCAGTCTCTACTATAGGGGAGAGCCCCAGCATTTT. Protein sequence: CASSLYYRGEPQHF.